This TCR beta chain emerged from a study of tumor T cells in aggressive B-cell lymphoma. Generated by immunoSEQ multiplex PCR, the TCRdb table keeps only in-frame clones and is missing some. Of under 1,500 clones listed, about 92% are singletons. In germline, CDR1 is SGHRS, CDR2 YFSETQ. CDR3 length: 13 amino acids. Trimming removed 4 bases at V and 9 bases at J, with 14 bases between. This clonotype originated in an adult with diffuse large B cell lymphoma. The chain has TRBV5-1 and TRBJ2-1, with unresolved D. The specimen was tumor tissue. The CDR3 bases are TGCGCCAGCAGCCTCACTCTAGGTGGTGAGCAGTTCTTC. This codes for CASSLTLGGEQFF.